This T cell receptor beta chain came from a study of T cells in localized non-small cell lung cancer. Study-wide results and limits: Those with higher blood T cell density had longer overall survival.

With regard to this clone: What it binds is not known.

Sequencing was performed with immunoSEQ multiplex PCR; in TCRdb, only in-frame clones are kept and a portion is missing. The repertoire holds about 33,000 clones, with around 80% as singletons. V lost 2 bases to trimming and J lost 9 bases; unmatched junction nucleotides: 5. Germline V gene data show CDR1 as KGHSH and CDR2 as LQKENI. The CDR3 has 14 residues. The sample in question was peripheral blood, obtained before any cancer treatment. This sequence was found in a male donor older than 55 with stage III squamous cell lung carcinoma. The rearrangement joins TRBV18 to TRBJ2-1, with 9 bases that match TRBD2. CDR3 sequence (DNA): TGTGCCAGCTCACCAGTAGGAGCGGGGGGTGAGCAGTTCTTC. It is translated as CASSPVGAGGEQFF.